Shown below are 25 T cell receptor beta chains from a single sample sequenced in a study of beta chain features in type 1 diabetes. TCRB transcripts that were expressed got sequenced, as all of the isolated RNA had been reverse transcribed. Generated by immunoSEQ multiplex PCR, the TCRdb table keeps only in-frame clones and is missing some. The repertoire includes about 900,000 clones, under 20% of them detected once, and 0.02% to 0.025% sits in the top ten. The sample was naive CD4+ T cells from blood. These receptors all stem from a woman under 30 in good health.

This chain links TRBV20-1 with TRBJ2-1, with D hard to call. Germline assignment: CDR1 DFQATT and CDR2 SNEGSKA (reference sequence). V lost 6 bases, J lost 9 bases, and 12 bases lay in between. The CDR3 totals 11 residues. The CDR3 region is CSAQLSPEQFF. CDR3 sequence (DNA): TGCAGTGCCCAACTAAGTCCTGAGCAGTTCTTC.

In this sample, this clone turned up a few times. The chain has TRBV7-9 and TRBJ2-3; D gene unclear. The germline V gene encodes CDR1 SEHNR and CDR2 FQNEAQ (reference sequence). Trimming took 2 bases from V and 4 from J, leaving 16 bases between them. The CDR3 has 16 amino acids. CDR3: CASSLYFLSVPDTQYF. CDR3 sequence (DNA): TGTGCCAGCAGCTTATATTTTCTATCGGTCCCAGATACGCAGTATTTT.

The chain has TRBV6-1 and TRBJ2-5; a weak D match, TRBD1 (5 bases). Germline loops: CDR1 MNHNS, CDR2 SASEGT. V was cut by 4 bases and J by 2 bases, with 11 bases left in between. The length of the CDR3 is 14 residues. The CDR3 loop is CASSAQVLQETQYF. In DNA, the CDR3 is TGTGCCAGCAGTGCACAGGTACTGCAAGAGACCCAGTACTTC.

As to this clone: Other DNA sequences in the sample encode the same CDR3. V and J are TRBV18 and TRBJ1-5; maybe TRBD1 (6 bases). Germline CDR1 reads KGHSH; CDR2 reads LQKENI. The CDR3 sequence is 16 residues long. Trimming removed 3 bases from V and 0 bases from J, with 12 bases in between. The CDR3 loop is CASSPQGTYSNQPQHF. The CDR3 DNA reads TGTGCCAGCTCACCGCAGGGGACCTATAGCAATCAGCCCCAGCATTTT.

The chain joins TRBV19 to TRBJ2-1; 11 bases line up with TRBD2. The CDR3 is made up of 16 amino acids. CDR1 LNHDA and CDR2 SQIVND come from the germline V gene (reference sequence). Losses at the gene ends were 7 bases for V and 4 bases for J; bases not matched to a gene: 9. CDR3 amino acids: CASTPTGTSGYNEQFF. CDR3 bases: TGTGCCAGTACCCCAACCGGGACTAGCGGTTACAATGAGCAGTTCTTC. The entire variable domain, with the rest obtained from reference TRBV19 and TRBJ2-1, is as follows: DGGITQSPKYLFRKEGQNVTLSCEQNLNHDAMYWYRQDPGQGLRLIYYSQIVNDFQKGDIAEGYSVSREKKESFPLTVTSAQKNPTAFYLCASTPTGTSGYNEQFFGPGTRLTVL.

The gene calls are TRBV4-3 and TRBJ2-3; 12 nucleotides agree with TRBD2. J was trimmed by 4 bases and V by 2 bases; bases with no gene match: 10. In germline, CDR1 is LGHNA, CDR2 YSLEER. The CDR3 covers 18 residues. The CDR3 loop is CASSQLPRTSGNADTQYF. The CDR3 nucleotides are TGCGCCAGCAGCCAATTACCGCGGACTAGCGGGAATGCAGATACGCAGTATTTT.

The table lists this clone with a few counts. The V call is TRBV4-2, the J call TRBJ2-5; 11 bases align to TRBD2. The J call may be incorrect, as the DNA end agrees better with TRBJ2-7. The V gene's germline CDR1 is LGHNA and CDR2 YNFKEQ. The CDR3 covers 15 residues. CDR3 coding DNA: TGTGCCAGCAGCCAAGGACTAGCGGGACTGGACGAGCAGTACTTC. This sequence encodes CASSQGLAGLDEQYF.

This clone was detected only a few times. V is TRBV7-9 and J is TRBJ2-7; D not resolved. The germline V and J ends were trimmed by 2 bases and 3 bases, with 14 bases remaining between them. CDR1 and CDR2 from the germline V gene are SEHNR and FQNEAQ (reference sequence). CDR3 length: 15 residues. The CDR3 DNA reads as TGTGCCAGCAGCTTACGTCCTAGTCCCTTCTACGAGCAGTACTTC. Its translation is CASSLRPSPFYEQYF.

This clone has a handful of counts. This sequence joins TRBV7-3 and TRBJ2-3, with a tentative D call TRBD2 (6 bases). Germline CDR1 SGHTA, CDR2 FQGTGA. Deletions cut 5 bases from V and 5 bases from J, with 11 bases between. The CDR3 loop spans 13 amino acids. CDR3 sequence: CASSTSILDTQYF. CDR3 DNA: TGTGCCAGCAGCACTAGCATTTTAGATACGCAGTATTTT.

This clone was recorded a few times. The chain carries TRBV4-2 and TRBJ2-4, with TRBD2 as a possible D gene (6 bases). Trimming left V 0 bases short and J 6 bases short, with 9 bases between. The CDR3 totals 14 residues. Germline assignment: CDR1 LGHNA and CDR2 YNFKEQ. CDR3: CASSQDLAINIQYF. CDR3 nucleotides: TGTGCCAGCAGCCAAGACCTAGCGATAAACATTCAGTACTTC.

This rearrangement joins TRBV20-1 to TRBJ2-7; no reliable D call. Germline CDR1 DFQATT, CDR2 SNEGSKA (reference sequence). The CDR3 has 11 amino acids. Trimming shortened V by 2 bases and J by 5 bases, and 7 bases separated the two germline ends. This CDR3 reads CSARMGNEQYF. The DNA for the CDR3 is TGCAGTGCTAGAATGGGGAACGAGCAGTACTTC.

The chain couples TRBV7-9 to TRBJ2-1; D is ambiguous. The CDR3 loop spans 15 amino acids. CDR1 is SEHNR, CDR2 FQNEAQ, per germline (reference sequence). Trimming took 5 bases from V and 1 from J, leaving 12 bases between them. Here the CDR3 DNA reads TGTGCCAGCAGCCGACGAAGTACGTCCTACAATGAGCAGTTCTTC. Its protein product is CASSRRSTSYNEQFF.

This clone has a handful of counts. CDR3 amino acids: CASSPSLAFSTDTQYF. For the CDR3, the DNA is TGTGCCAGCAGTCCCTCCCTAGCGTTTAGCACAGATACGCAGTATTTT. The gene calls are TRBV28 and TRBJ2-3, with D perhaps TRBD2 (6 bases). Germline lookup yields CDR1 MDHEN and CDR2 SYDVKM. Trimming cost V 5 bases and J 0 bases, with 15 bases left between them. The CDR3 is 16 residues long.

In its sample, this clone was seen a few times. Other DNA variants within this sample encode the same CDR3. The chain carries TRBV7-2 and TRBJ2-1; D is unclear. This CDR3 is 11 amino acids long. Germline V CDR1 and CDR2: SGHTA, FQGNSA. V shed 5 bases and J shed 7 bases, with 6 bases lying between them. This CDR3 reads CASSPANEQFF. In nucleotides, the CDR3 is TGTGCCAGCAGCCCGGCAAATGAGCAGTTCTTC.

A few counts support this clone. This chain joins TRBV7-9 and TRBJ2-4, with TRBD1 identical over 7 bases. The ends lost 5 bases at V and 0 bases at J; junction bases unmatched: 10. The V gene's germline CDR1 is SEHNR and CDR2 FQNEAQ (reference sequence). The CDR3 is 17 amino acids. For the CDR3, the DNA is TGTGCCAGCAGCCCCTCAGGGGGATGGCAAGCCAAAAACATTCAGTACTTC. Its translation is CASSPSGGWQAKNIQYF.

This clone was detected only a few times. V is TRBV6-5 and J is TRBJ1-1; tentative D call: TRBD1 (5 bases). In germline, CDR1 is MNHEY, CDR2 SVGAGI. The CDR3 contains 14 residues. V dropped 3 bases and J dropped 5 bases, with 13 bases sitting between them. The CDR3 region is CASSYPGEGTEAFF. CDR3 DNA sequence: TGTGCCAGCAGTTATCCGGGGGAAGGGACTGAAGCTTTCTTT.

A few counts support this clone. The CDR3 region is CASSRVGEQYF. CDR3 nucleotide sequence: TGTGCCAGCAGCCGAGTTGGCGAGCAGTACTTC. The chain uses TRBV7-2 and TRBJ2-7; D is ambiguous. V was cut by 5 bases and J by 6 bases, with 8 bases left in between. Looked up from germline, CDR1 is SGHTA and CDR2 is FQGNSA. The CDR3 consists of 11 residues.

The chain links TRBV6-6 to TRBJ1-1; TRBD1 agrees at 8 bases. There are 15 residues in the CDR3. The V segment lost 2 bases and the J segment 2 bases; nucleotides outside the gene matches: 4. Per germline, CDR1 MNHNY and CDR2 SVGAGI (reference sequence). The CDR3 DNA is TGTGCCAGCAGTTACGTGCAGGGGGCAAACACTGAAGCTTTCTTT. Its protein is CASSYVQGANTEAFF.

This clone was counted a few times. The V gene is TRBV7-2, the J gene TRBJ2-7; D may be TRBD2 (7 bases). Germline values: CDR1 SGHTA, CDR2 FQGNSA. V dropped 5 bases and J dropped 5 bases, with 16 bases sitting between them. The CDR3 has 14 residues. CDR3 in DNA: TGTGCCAGCAGCCCATGGGGGGGCTTCCACGAGCAGTACTTC. Translated, it gives CASSPWGGFHEQYF.

This clone was detected only a few times. The chain employs TRBV5-4 and TRBJ1-1; D remains ambiguous. V lost 4 bases and J lost 7, with 17 bases in between. The CDR3 is made up of 14 amino acids. Germline V gene data show CDR1 as SGHNT and CDR2 as YYREEE (reference sequence). CDR3 DNA sequence: TGTGCCAGCAGCCGGGGAATGCCGTTGGGTGAAGCTTTCTTT. Protein: CASSRGMPLGEAFF.

The chain carries TRBV4-2 and TRBJ1-1; TRBD1 might be the D (5 bases). CDR3 length equals 13 residues. Germline V CDR1 and CDR2: LGHNA, YNFKEQ. V lost 4 bases, J lost 7 bases, and 13 bases lay in between. The DNA of the CDR3 is TGTGCCAGCAGCCCCCCCGGGGGAGTTGAAGCTTTCTTT. It is translated as CASSPPGGVEAFF.

J is TRBJ2-5 and V is TRBV6-1; D is perhaps TRBD2 (5 bases). The CDR3 extends over 15 amino acids. Trimming removed 2 bases at V and 2 bases at J, with 12 bases between. Germline lookup yields CDR1 MNHNS and CDR2 SASEGT. The DNA of the CDR3 is TGTGCCAGCAGTGAACGACTATCACTTCAAGAGACCCAGTACTTC. Its translation: CASSERLSLQETQYF.

V is TRBV7-3 and J is TRBJ2-3, with 9 nucleotides matching TRBD2. The CDR3 is made up of 17 amino acids. The V gene's germline CDR1 is SGHTA and CDR2 FQGTGA. With V trimmed by 1 base and J by 5 bases, 10 bases remained unmatched. The CDR3 here is CASSLRGGRAPGDTQYF. CDR3 nucleotide sequence: TGTGCCAGCAGCTTAAGGGGCGGGAGGGCCCCCGGAGATACGCAGTATTTT.

The rearrangement links TRBV6-5 to TRBJ2-5; either TRBD1 or TRBD2 may fit D (5 bases each). The CDR3 runs to 14 residues. V lost 5 bases to trimming and J lost 4 bases, with 14 bases between them. Germline CDR1 MNHEY, CDR2 SVGAGI. For the CDR3, the DNA is TGTGCCAGCAGTCGGGACCTCGAGGGAGAGACCCAGTACTTC. It specifies CASSRDLEGETQYF.

The gene calls are TRBV5-1 and TRBJ2-7, with D possibly TRBD1 on 8 matching bases. The CDR3 is 14 residues long. Between the trimmed V and J ends, which lost 4 bases and 3 bases, there was a span of 14 bases. Germline CDR1 and CDR2: SGHRS and YFSETQ. The CDR3 loop reads CASSPTGGVYEQYF. For the CDR3, the DNA is TGCGCCAGCAGCCCTACAGGGGGGGTCTACGAGCAGTACTTC.